This TCR beta chain was captured in a study of cytotoxic CD8 clonotypes in ibrutinib-treated CLL. Study results and limitations: Contraction or stability on treatment was seen for public clonotypes, which were uncommon.

PBMCs that had been cryopreserved were the source of about 2 micrograms of genomic DNA for TCR beta libraries. This clone was counted only a few times. Antigen: not known. This CDR3 spans 16 amino acids. The ends were cut back, 2 bases at V and 7 bases at J, with 18 bases in the middle. In germline, CDR1 is SGHVS, CDR2 FNYEAQ. Only in-frame clones appear in the TCRdb table, and some are missing; sequencing was by immunoSEQ multiplex PCR. Counted here are 200,000 to 250,000 clones, 70% occurring once; the ten biggest clones make up approximately 5.9%. This sequence joins TRBV7-6 and TRBJ1-5; the D gene is possibly TRBD1 (5 bases). The source material was PBMCs, sampled after 12 months of ibrutinib treatment. This receptor was taken from a human donor with chronic lymphocytic leukemia. The CDR3 is CASSLLGPTGRQPQHF. CDR3 DNA sequence: TGTGCCAGCAGCTTACTGGGACCAACGGGTAGGCAGCCCCAGCATTTT.